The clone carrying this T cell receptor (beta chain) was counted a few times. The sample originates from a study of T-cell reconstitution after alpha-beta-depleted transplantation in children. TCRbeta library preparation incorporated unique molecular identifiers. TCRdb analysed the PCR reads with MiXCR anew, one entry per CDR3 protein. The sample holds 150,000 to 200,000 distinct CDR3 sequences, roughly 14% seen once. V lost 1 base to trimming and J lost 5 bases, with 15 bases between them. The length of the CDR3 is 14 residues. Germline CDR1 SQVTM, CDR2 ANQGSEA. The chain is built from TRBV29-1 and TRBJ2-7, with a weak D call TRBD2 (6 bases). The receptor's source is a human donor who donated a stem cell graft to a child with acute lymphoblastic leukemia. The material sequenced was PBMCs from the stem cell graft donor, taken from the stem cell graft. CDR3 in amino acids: CSVEGDGSRNEQYF. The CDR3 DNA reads TGCAGCGTTGAAGGGGACGGGAGTAGGAACGAGCAGTACTTC.